These 17 T cell receptor beta chains were all obtained from the same sample, sequenced in a study of blood T cell repertoires in COVID-19. TCRdb keeps only in-frame clones here, not all; method: immunoSEQ multiplex PCR. The sample lists 370,000 or so clones, around 87% occurring once. The sequencing sample was made of PBMCs or T cells enriched from blood (not recorded which). The receptors stem from a young man who had recovered from COVID-19.

The rearrangement uses TRBV5-1 and TRBJ1-1; 9 nucleotides match TRBD1. Trimming took 3 bases from V and 2 from J; bases not matched to a gene: 5. The CDR3 covers 15 residues. CDR1 SGHRS and CDR2 YFSETQ come from the germline V gene. CDR3 DNA: TGCGCCAGCAGCTCTACCACAGGGGGCAACACTGAAGCTTTCTTT. It translates to CASSSTTGGNTEAFF.

The chain recombines TRBV6-5 with TRBJ2-7; TRBD2 matches at 8 bases. CDR1 and CDR2 from the germline V gene are MNHEY and SVGAGI. The ends lost 7 bases at V and 2 bases at J; junction bases unmatched: 7. This CDR3 has 14 residues. The CDR3 region has the DNA TGTGCCAGCATTCCCCGGGGGGGAGCCTACGAGCAGTACTTC. Its protein is CASIPRGGAYEQYF.

This chain's CDR3 is CASSESTLAANEKLFF. CDR3 nucleotide sequence: TGCGCCAGCAGTGAGTCGACACTGGCAGCTAATGAAAAACTGTTTTTT. The V and J genes are TRBV10-2 and TRBJ1-4; D not resolved. The CDR3 contains 16 residues. Trimming took off 0 bases at V and 3 bases at J, with 11 bases between the two ends. The germline gives CDR1 WSHSY, CDR2 SAAADI.

The chain employs TRBV5-4 and TRBJ2-7; 10 bases agree with TRBD2. This CDR3 spans 14 amino acids. V shed 4 bases and J 7 bases; nucleotides not matched to a gene: 8. In germline, CDR1 is SGHNT, CDR2 YYREEE (reference sequence). As DNA, the CDR3 is TGTGCCAGCAGCCTCAGCGGGGGGGCAGGAGAGCAGTACTTC. Its translation is CASSLSGGAGEQYF.

Comments on this clone: The germline gene is not matched at one end of the junction; a read error may be the cause. V is TRBV11-3 and J is TRBJ1-6; D is unclear. This CDR3 contains 13 residues. From germline, CDR1 is SGHNT and CDR2 YENEEA. The CDR3 protein is CASSLTRDSPLHF. In DNA, the CDR3 is TGTGCCAGCAGCCTGACGCGGGATTCGCCCCTCCACTTT.

V usage is TRBV25-1 and J usage is TRBJ2-1; TRBD2 agrees at 7 bases. The CDR3 runs to 16 residues. CDR1 MGHDK and CDR2 SYGVNS come from the germline V gene. V lost 6 bases, J lost 1 base, and 9 bases stayed unmatched. CDR3 in amino acids: CASRGEGPESYNEQFF. CDR3 bases: TGTGCCAGCAGGGGGGAGGGGCCTGAGTCCTACAATGAGCAGTTCTTC. The variable domain in full, with the rest retrieved from reference TRBV25-1 and TRBJ2-1, is EADIYQTPRYLVIGTGKKITLECSQTMGHDKMYWYQQDPGMELHLIHYSYGVNSTEKGDLSSESTVSRIRTEHFPLTLESARPSHTSQYLCASRGEGPESYNEQFFGPGTRLTVL.

The chain employs TRBV30 and TRBJ2-7; 7 nucleotides agree with TRBD2. V shed 3 bases and J 3 bases; nucleotides not matched to a gene: 8. Per the germline V gene, CDR1 is GTSNPN and CDR2 is SVGIG (reference sequence). The CDR3 has 14 amino acids. The CDR3 DNA reads as TGTGCCTGGAGGCCACTAGCGAGGATCTACGAGCAGTACTTC. This codes for CAWRPLARIYEQYF.

The CDR3 region has the DNA TGTGCCAGCAGCCAAACGAGCCCAGCGTTTGGAGATACGCAGTATTTT. It is translated as CASSQTSPAFGDTQYF. The chain uses TRBV4-2 and TRBJ2-3, with no clear D. Germline CDR1 LGHNA, CDR2 YNFKEQ. The CDR3 runs to 16 residues. V shed 2 bases and J shed 5 bases, with 17 bases lying between them.

The V gene is TRBV7-9, the J gene TRBJ1-2; 10 bases are a match to TRBD1. This CDR3 contains 16 residues. After removal of 4 bases from V and 2 bases from J, the junction contained 7 bases not matched to a gene. CDR1 and CDR2 (germline): SEHNR, FQNEAQ (reference sequence). The chain's CDR3 is CASSSEMDRGNYGYTF. The CDR3 bases are TGTGCCAGCAGCTCGGAGATGGACAGGGGGAACTATGGCTACACCTTC. Variable domain in full (rest from reference TRBV7-9 and TRBJ1-2): DTGVSQNPRHKITKRGQNVTFRCDPISEHNRLYWYRQTLGQGPEFLTYFQNEAQLEKSRLLSDRFSAERPKGSFSTLEIQRTEQGDSAMYLCASSSEMDRGNYGYTFGSGTRLTVV.

This clone was seen only once. The chain links TRBV30 to TRBJ1-1; D may be TRBD1 (5 bases). Per the germline V gene, CDR1 is GTSNPN and CDR2 is SVGIG (reference sequence). This CDR3 contains 13 residues. The V gene lost 2 bases and the J gene lost 6 bases, with 13 bases spanning the gap. CDR3 sequence (DNA): TGTGCCTGGAGTCTTACTGACAGCTCTGAAGCTTTCTTT. The encoded protein is CAWSLTDSSEAFF.

The chain employs TRBV6-5 and TRBJ2-7; a possible D gene is TRBD1 (6 bases). The CDR3 is 12 amino acids. V dropped 10 bases and J dropped 2 bases, with 12 bases sitting between them. CDR1 and CDR2 (germline): MNHEY, SVGAGI. The CDR3 DNA reads TGTGCCATCCAGGGGATGACCTACGAGCAGTACTTC. It encodes CAIQGMTYEQYF.

The V call is TRBV2, the J call TRBJ2-4; 11 positions agree with TRBD1. Per germline, CDR1 SNHLY and CDR2 FYNNEI. V gave up 11 bases and J gave up 8 bases; unmatched junction bases: 8. CDR3 size: 13 residues. The CDR3 DNA sequence: TGTGCCGGAAGCCGGGACAGGGGGGACATTCAGTACTTC. Translated: CAGSRDRGDIQYF. Supplemented by reference TRBV2 and TRBJ2-4, the full variable domain reads EPEVTQTPSHQVTQMGQEVILRCVPISNHLYFYWYRQILGQKVEFLVSFYNNEISEKSEIFDDQFSVERPDGSNFTLKIRSTKLEDSAMYFCAGSRDRGDIQYFGAGTRLSVL.

The chain recombines TRBV7-8 with TRBJ1-1; no definite D call. The germline V gene encodes CDR1 SGHVS and CDR2 FQNEAQ. Trimming took 1 base from V and 3 from J, leaving 12 bases between them. The CDR3 is 15 amino acids. The CDR3 DNA reads as TGTGCCAGCAGCTTAGGCCCGGGTTGGTACACTGAAGCTTTCTTT. The encoded protein is CASSLGPGWYTEAFF.

The chain links TRBV6-5 to TRBJ1-1, with D perhaps TRBD1 (6 bases). The germline V gene encodes CDR1 MNHEY and CDR2 SVGAGI. This CDR3 is built from 16 residues. V shed 4 bases and J shed 0 bases, with 15 bases lying between them. As DNA, the CDR3 is TGTGCCAGCAGTTCGCCATCAGGGGCGGTGAACACTGAAGCTTTCTTT. It codes for CASSSPSGAVNTEAFF.

In regard to this clone: An end of the junction does not agree with germline; a read error may underlie this. The genes are TRBV9 and TRBJ1-6, with 9 bases fitting TRBD1. Germline V gene sequence: CDR1 SGDLS, CDR2 YYNGEE. CDR3 size: 16 residues. Here the CDR3 reads CASSGGTGLRNLPLHF. The CDR3, as DNA: TGTGCCAGCAGCGGAGGGACAGGGCTCCGTAATTTACCCCTCCACTTT.

This clone has a single count. The chain couples TRBV6-5 to TRBJ2-5; TRBD2 matches at 12 bases. Losses at the gene ends were 0 bases for V and 5 bases for J; bases not matched to a gene: 4. The CDR3 length is 16 residues. Germline V CDR1 and CDR2: MNHEY, SVGAGI. CDR3 DNA: TGTGCCAGCAGTTACTCGGCTAGCGGGGGGGCTGAGACCCAGTACTTC. It is translated as CASSYSASGGAETQYF.

V is TRBV4-2 and J is TRBJ1-5; D gene ambiguous. Germline V gene sequence: CDR1 LGHNA, CDR2 YNFKEQ. CDR3 size: 13 residues. Trimming took 0 bases from V and 4 from J, leaving 4 bases between them. CDR3 loop: CASSQERNQPQHF. The DNA for the CDR3 is TGTGCCAGCAGCCAAGAGCGGAATCAGCCCCAGCATTTT.